The 23 T cell receptor beta chains reported below all come from one sample, sequenced in a study of identifying expanded T cells in peripheral blood. TCRdb's table, derived via immunoSEQ multiplex PCR, lists solely in-frame clones and lacks some. This table has 70,000 to 95,000 clones, 88% appearing once. The sample taken for sequencing was blood. The receptor set was obtained from a person aged 18 to 75 in good health.

V gene TRBV28 combines with J gene TRBJ1-2, with no clear D. V was pared by 5 bases and J by 5 bases, with 9 bases between. The CDR3 contains 12 residues. The V gene's germline CDR1 is MDHEN and CDR2 SYDVKM. The CDR3 is CASSPRKYGYTF. The CDR3 bases are TGTGCCAGCAGTCCGCGGAAATATGGCTACACCTTC.

DNA of the CDR3: TGTGCAGGATCGACAGGGGGGGACTACGAGCAGTACTTC. It encodes CAGSTGGDYEQYF. The chain uses TRBV11-2 and TRBJ2-7, with 9 bases matching TRBD1. Germline V lookup: CDR1 SGHAT, CDR2 FQNNGV. This CDR3 has 13 amino acids.

This chain links TRBV28 with TRBJ2-3, with 7 bases fitting TRBD1. The junction had 6 bases not matched to a gene; V was cut back by 2 bases and J by 4 bases. The germline V gene encodes CDR1 MDHEN and CDR2 SYDVKM. This CDR3 comprises 15 residues. The CDR3 DNA reads TGTGCCAGCAGTTTACGGGCAGGGGGTCCAGATACGCAGTATTTT. Translation: CASSLRAGGPDTQYF.

The CDR3 protein is CASSVSGGRDEQFF. The CDR3 coding sequence is TGTGCCAGTAGTGTATCTGGGGGGAGGGATGAGCAGTTCTTC. The chain combines TRBV19 with TRBJ2-1, with 7 nucleotides matching TRBD2. Germline V lookup: CDR1 LNHDA, CDR2 SQIVND (reference sequence). Unmatched junction bases numbered 9, after V lost 5 bases and J lost 8 bases. This CDR3 comprises 14 residues.

V gene TRBV19 combines with J gene TRBJ2-2; possibly TRBD1 or TRBD2 for D (5 bases each). Germline CDR1 reads LNHDA; CDR2 reads SQIVND (reference sequence). V dropped 10 bases and J dropped 3 bases, with 18 bases sitting between them. The CDR3 covers 15 residues. Here the CDR3 DNA reads TGTGCCACTTCATACCGGGACGCCGACACCGGGGAGCTGTTTTTT. Translated: CATSYRDADTGELFF. Full variable domain (remainder filled in from reference TRBV19 and TRBJ2-2): DGGITQSPKYLFRKEGQNVTLSCEQNLNHDAMYWYRQDPGQGLRLIYYSQIVNDFQKGDIAEGYSVSREKKESFPLTVTSAQKNPTAFYLCATSYRDADTGELFFGEGSRLTVL.

This sequence joins TRBV19 and TRBJ2-3; 11 bases align to TRBD2. V trimming: 4 bases; J trimming: 2 bases; junction bases outside the gene matches: 5. The CDR3 runs 16 residues. Germline V gene data show CDR1 as LNHDA and CDR2 as SQIVND (reference sequence). CDR3 nucleotides: TGTGCCAGTAGTAAAAATAGCGGGAGGGCCACAGATACGCAGTATTTT. Residues: CASSKNSGRATDTQYF. The whole variable domain, filled in from reference TRBV19 and TRBJ2-3, reads DGGITQSPKYLFRKEGQNVTLSCEQNLNHDAMYWYRQDPGQGLRLIYYSQIVNDFQKGDIAEGYSVSREKKESFPLTVTSAQKNPTAFYLCASSKNSGRATDTQYFGPGTRLTVL.

The rearrangement joins TRBV28 to TRBJ1-2; 8 bases line up with TRBD1. Losses at the gene ends were 10 bases for V and 4 bases for J; bases not matched to a gene: 2. This CDR3 spans 11 amino acids. In germline, CDR1 is MDHEN, CDR2 SYDVKM. The CDR3 coding sequence is TGTGCCACGCAGGGGGCCTATGGCTACACCTTC. This translates into CATQGAYGYTF.

The rearrangement uses TRBV10-3 and TRBJ2-3, with D perhaps matching TRBD2 (6 bases). The CDR3 sequence is 13 residues long. Per the germline V gene, CDR1 is ENHRY and CDR2 is SYGVKD. V shed 7 bases and J shed 4 bases, with 12 bases lying between them. The CDR3 reads CAIKAGRSDTQYF. The CDR3, as DNA: TGTGCCATCAAGGCGGGAAGGTCAGATACGCAGTATTTT.

Only a few counts were recorded for this clone. The V call is TRBV2, the J call TRBJ1-5; D gene ambiguous. The V end was cut by 1 base, the J end by 9 bases, with 7 bases between. The CDR3 loop spans 12 amino acids. CDR1 SNHLY and CDR2 FYNNEI come from the germline V gene. This CDR3 reads CASSEVPGPQHF. CDR3 DNA sequence: TGTGCCAGCAGTGAAGTACCGGGGCCCCAGCATTTT.

The chain couples TRBV19 to TRBJ1-4; 7 nucleotides align to TRBD1. The CDR3 runs to 14 residues. Germline V gene sequence: CDR1 LNHDA, CDR2 SQIVND (reference sequence). Germline trimming cut 9 bases from V and 6 bases from J; bases unmatched to any gene: 10. The CDR3 protein is CASTLQGEDEKLFF. CDR3 in DNA: TGTGCCAGCACCCTCCAGGGGGAGGATGAAAAACTGTTTTTT.

The chain employs TRBV7-6 and TRBJ2-1; 9 bases agree with TRBD1. Unmatched junction bases numbered 12, after V lost 6 bases and J lost 9 bases. The germline CDR1 and CDR2 sequences are SGHVS and FNYEAQ. The CDR3 is 15 residues long. As DNA, the CDR3 is TGTGCCAGCAGGGGTACAGGGGGCGCTTCGAGTGAGCAGTTCTTC. Translation: CASRGTGGASSEQFF.

In this sample, this clone turned up once. This chain links TRBV18 with TRBJ2-5; D unresolved. The DNA end is a closer match to TRBJ2-7, so the J assignment may be wrong. The CDR3 sequence is 14 residues long. CDR1 is KGHSH and CDR2 is LQKENI in the germline V gene. In DNA, the CDR3 is TGTGCCAGCTCACGGGCTAGTTCGGCCTACGAGCAGTACTTC. It encodes CASSRASSAYEQYF.

This rearrangement joins TRBV7-2 to TRBJ1-1, with 7 bases that match TRBD1. The germline gives CDR1 SGHTA, CDR2 FQGNSA. With V trimmed by 7 bases and J by 2 bases, 4 bases remained unmatched. This CDR3 spans 13 amino acids. CDR3: CASTRDRNTEAFF. In DNA form, the CDR3 reads TGTGCCAGCACGCGGGACAGAAACACTGAAGCTTTCTTT.

The V call is TRBV18, the J call TRBJ2-5; TRBD2 aligns across 8 bases. Germline CDR1 KGHSH, CDR2 LQKENI. V trimming: 3 bases; J trimming: 5 bases; junction bases outside the gene matches: 8. The CDR3 is made up of 15 amino acids. The chain's CDR3 is CASSPGGALVETQYF. CDR3 DNA: TGTGCCAGCTCACCCGGGGGGGCCTTGGTGGAGACCCAGTACTTC.

V is TRBV25-1 and J is TRBJ2-1; D not resolved. The V gene lost 0 bases and the J gene lost 6 bases, with 0 bases spanning the gap. The CDR3 totals 11 residues. The V gene's germline CDR1 is MGHDK and CDR2 SYGVNS. As DNA, the CDR3 is TGTGCCAGCAGTGAATACAATGAGCAGTTCTTC. This codes for CASSEYNEQFF.

The genes are TRBV9 and TRBJ2-7, with D tentatively TRBD1 (5 bases). The CDR3 runs to 15 residues. V lost 0 bases to trimming and J lost 2 bases, with 12 bases between them. In germline, CDR1 is SGDLS, CDR2 YYNGEE. The CDR3 DNA reads as TGTGCCAGCAGCGTAGGAGGCAGGGAACCCTACGAGCAGTACTTC. It is translated as CASSVGGREPYEQYF.

This sequence joins TRBV5-5 and TRBJ1-5, with 9 bases matching TRBD1. V lost 3 bases, J lost 8 bases, and 9 bases stayed unmatched. Per the germline V gene, CDR1 is SGHKS and CDR2 is YYEKEE (reference sequence). CDR3 length: 15 residues. This CDR3 is CASSWGDRVSEPQHF. DNA for the CDR3: TGTGCCAGCAGCTGGGGGGACAGGGTATCAGAGCCCCAGCATTTT.

V and J are TRBV4-1 and TRBJ2-1; D tentatively fits TRBD1 or TRBD2 (5 bases each). Germline V gene sequence: CDR1 MGHRA, CDR2 YSYEKL. V was pared by 0 bases and J by 7 bases, with 10 bases between. The CDR3 is 14 amino acids. Written as DNA, the CDR3 is TGCGCCAGCAGCCAAGATGAGGGGTTGAATGAGCAGTTCTTC. This sequence encodes CASSQDEGLNEQFF.

The chain recombines TRBV7-9 with TRBJ1-2; D remains unclear. Deletions cut 5 bases from V and 4 bases from J, with 17 bases between. The CDR3 extends over 15 amino acids. From germline, CDR1 is SEHNR and CDR2 FQNEAQ (reference sequence). The CDR3 sequence is CASSPDNLPRYGYTF. CDR3 nucleotide sequence: TGTGCCAGCAGCCCCGACAACCTACCTCGCTATGGCTACACCTTC.

This clone showed up just once. The CDR3 reads CASSEAHLGYTF. The CDR3 DNA follows: TGTGCCAGCAGTGAAGCGCATCTGGGCTACACCTTC. The chain recombines TRBV13 with TRBJ1-2; D uncertain. Germline V gene sequence: CDR1 PRHDT, CDR2 FYEKMQ (reference sequence). The CDR3 runs to 12 residues. V was pared by 6 bases and J by 8 bases, with 13 bases between. Combining the CDR3 with reference TRBV13 and TRBJ1-2 gives the whole variable domain AAGVIQSPRHLIKEKRETATLKCYPIPRHDTVYWYQQGPGQDPQFLISFYEKMQSDKGSIPDRFSAQQFSDYHSELNMSSLELGDSALYFCASSEAHLGYTFGSGTRLTVV.

The J gene is TRBJ2-5, the V gene TRBV2, with TRBD1 identical over 8 bases. CDR1 and CDR2 from the germline V gene are SNHLY and FYNNEI. This CDR3 comprises 16 residues. V was clipped by 3 bases and J by 5 bases; unmatched bases: 11. The CDR3 nucleotides are TGTGCCAGCAGTGAGATCCTTCAGGGGGCCCGGGAGACCCAGTACTTC. Translation gives CASSEILQGARETQYF.

The gene calls are TRBV19 and TRBJ1-1; D unclear. CDR3 length: 12 amino acids. Germline V gene lookup returns CDR1 LNHDA and CDR2 SQIVND (reference sequence). Deletions cut 6 bases from V and 4 bases from J, with 9 bases between. CDR3 in amino acids: CASRGGRTEAFF. DNA for the CDR3: TGTGCCAGTAGAGGAGGGCGCACTGAAGCTTTCTTT.

The rearrangement uses TRBV5-1 and TRBJ2-3, with D possibly being TRBD1 (7 bases). The CDR3 spans 14 residues. V was shortened by 4 bases and J by 3 bases, with 12 bases between the two germline ends. Germline V gene data show CDR1 as SGHRS and CDR2 as YFSETQ. CDR3 region: CASSQQGRTDTQYF. CDR3 coding DNA: TGCGCCAGCAGCCAACAGGGGAGGACAGATACGCAGTATTTT.